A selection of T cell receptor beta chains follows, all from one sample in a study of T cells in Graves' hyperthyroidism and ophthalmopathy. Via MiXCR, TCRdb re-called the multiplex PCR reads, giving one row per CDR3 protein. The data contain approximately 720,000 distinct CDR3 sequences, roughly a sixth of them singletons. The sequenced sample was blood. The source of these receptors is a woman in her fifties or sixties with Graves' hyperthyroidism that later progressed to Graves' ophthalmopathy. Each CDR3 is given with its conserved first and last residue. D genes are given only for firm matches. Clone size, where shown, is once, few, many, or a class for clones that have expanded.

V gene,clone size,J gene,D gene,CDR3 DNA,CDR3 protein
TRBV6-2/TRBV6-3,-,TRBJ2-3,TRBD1,TGTGCCAGCAGTTACTCGAGGACAGGGGCAGATACGCAGTATTTT,CASSYSRTGADTQYF
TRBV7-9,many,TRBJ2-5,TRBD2,TGTGCCAGCAGCCGGGGGGGGATCCAAGAGACCCAGTACTTC,CASSRGGIQETQYF
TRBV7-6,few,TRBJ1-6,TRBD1,TGTGCCAGCAGCTTAGTCCAGGGGGAGGGTTCACCCCTCCACTTT,CASSLVQGEGSPLHF
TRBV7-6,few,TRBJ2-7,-,TGTGCCAGCAGCTTAGAGTTTCGTGGCTACGAGCAGTACTTC,CASSLEFRGYEQYF
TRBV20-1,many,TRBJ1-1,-,TGCAGTGCTAGTGGGGGGGCTACCAACACTGAAGCTTTCTTT,CSASGGATNTEAFF
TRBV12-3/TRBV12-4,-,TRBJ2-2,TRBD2,TGTGCCAGCAGACCGGGGGGGCCGAGCACCGGGGAGCTGTTTTTT,CASRPGGPSTGELFF
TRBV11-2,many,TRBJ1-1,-,TGTGCCAGCAGCAGGCGAATGACAGGCTTGAGCACTGAAGCTTTCTTT,CASSRRMTGLSTEAFF
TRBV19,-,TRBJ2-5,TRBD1,TGTGCCAGTAGTAGATCCGGGACAGGGGAGACCCAGTACTTC,CASSRSGTGETQYF
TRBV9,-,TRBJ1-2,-,TGTGCCAGCAGCCCATCTGGCTTCTATGGCTACACCTTC,CASSPSGFYGYTF
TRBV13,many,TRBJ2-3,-,TGTGCCAGCAGTGATGACGGGGAAGGGGGCACAGATACGCAGTATTTT,CASSDDGEGGTDTQYF
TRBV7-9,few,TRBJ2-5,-,TGTGCCAGCAGCCAACGGAAAGGGGAGACCCAGTACTTC,CASSQRKGETQYF
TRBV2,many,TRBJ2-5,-,TGTGCCAGCAGACAGGGCCAAGAGACCCAGTACTTC,CASRQGQETQYF
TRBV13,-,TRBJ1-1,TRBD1,TGTGCCAGCAGCCCCTGGGACAGGCCCACTGAAGCTTTCTTT,CASSPWDRPTEAFF
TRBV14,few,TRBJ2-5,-,TGTGCCAGCAGCCAAGATAGGGTGTGGGACGGAGGACAACAGTACTTC,CASSQDRVWDGGQQYF
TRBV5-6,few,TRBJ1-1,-,TGTGCCAGCAGCTCGCTCGGTGTCCCTGAAGCTTTCTTT,CASSSLGVPEAFF
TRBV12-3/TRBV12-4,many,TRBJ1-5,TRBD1,TGTGCCAGCAGTCCGATGGACAGGGGGCATCAGCCCCAGCATTTT,CASSPMDRGHQPQHF
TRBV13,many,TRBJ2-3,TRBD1,TGTGCCAGCAGCCCCGGGACAGGGAAAGATACGCAGTATTTT,CASSPGTGKDTQYF
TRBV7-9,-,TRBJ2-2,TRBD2,TGTGCCAGCAGCTTAGCCGGCGGGGGGGCGAACACCGGGGAGCTGTTTTTT,CASSLAGGGANTGELFF
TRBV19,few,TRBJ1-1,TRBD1,TGTGCCAGTAGTAGGACAGGGAGATCTGAAGCTTTCTTT,CASSRTGRSEAFF
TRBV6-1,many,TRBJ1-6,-,TGTGCCAGCAGTGAAGGCGGGACGATCTATAATTCACCCCTCCACTTT,CASSEGGTIYNSPLHF
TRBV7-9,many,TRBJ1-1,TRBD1,TGTGCCAGCAGCTCTACAGGGGCCACTGAAGCTTTCTTT,CASSSTGATEAFF
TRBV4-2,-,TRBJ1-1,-,TGTGCCAGCAGCCAAGATCTTTATCGAGCTGAAGCTTTCTTT,CASSQDLYRAEAFF
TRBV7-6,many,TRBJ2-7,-,TGTGCCAGCAGCTTATTCGACAGTACCTACGAGCAGTACTTC,CASSLFDSTYEQYF
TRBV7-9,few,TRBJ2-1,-,TGTGCCAGCAGCTTATCGGCCGGCTCCTACAATGAGCAGTTCTTC,CASSLSAGSYNEQFF
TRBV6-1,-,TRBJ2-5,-,TGTGCCAGCAGTCCCGACGGACAAGAGACCCAGTACTTC,CASSPDGQETQYF
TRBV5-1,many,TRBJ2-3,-,TGCGCCAGCAGCCCTCTTGAGGGGGGGAACACAGATACGCAGTATTTT,CASSPLEGGNTDTQYF
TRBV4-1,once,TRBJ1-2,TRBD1,TGCGCCAGCAGCCAAGAGGCGGGACAGGCACCCGGCTACACCTTC,CASSQEAGQAPGYTF
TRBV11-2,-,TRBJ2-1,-,TGTGCCAGCAGCTCCGGAGGGGGGGGTGAGCAGTTCTTC,CASSSGGGGEQFF
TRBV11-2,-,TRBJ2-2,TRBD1,TGTGCCAGCAGGCCCCCGGGACAGGGTGCCGGGGAGCTGTTTTTT,CASRPPGQGAGELFF
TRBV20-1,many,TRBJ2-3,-,TGCAGTGCTAGGTCGGGCCATAGCACAGATACGCAGTATTTT,CSARSGHSTDTQYF
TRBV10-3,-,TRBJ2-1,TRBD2,TGTGCCACCAAAGGACTGGCGGGGGATGAGCAGTTCTTC,CATKGLAGDEQFF
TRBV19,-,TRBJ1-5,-,TGTGCCAGCAGATCTACGGGGGGGGAGTATCCATTGGGTCAGCCCCAGCATTTT,CASRSTGGEYPLGQPQHF
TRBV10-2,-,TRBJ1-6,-,TGCGCCAGCAGCACGACAGGCTTAAATTCACCCCTCCACTTT,CASSTTGLNSPLHF
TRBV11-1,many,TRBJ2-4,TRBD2,TGTGCCAGCAGCCCCGACCGACTAGCGGAAAACATTCAGTACTTC,CASSPDRLAENIQYF
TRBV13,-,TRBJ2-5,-,TGTGCCAGCAGCTCCCCGGGCCGGACCGGGGAGACCCAGTACTTC,CASSSPGRTGETQYF
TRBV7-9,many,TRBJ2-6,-,TGTGCCAGCAGCGGGGGGACAGCGTACTCTGGGGCCAACGTCCTGACTTTC,CASSGGTAYSGANVLTF
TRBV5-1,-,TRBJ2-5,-,TGCGCCAGCAGCCAGTTAGATGGCGAGACCCAGTACTTC,CASSQLDGETQYF
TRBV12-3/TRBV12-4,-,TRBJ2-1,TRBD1,TGTGCCAGCAGCCCTAGGACAGGAGTGGTCAATGAGCAGTTCTTC,CASSPRTGVVNEQFF
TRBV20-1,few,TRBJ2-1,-,TGCAGTCCCATGGGAGACAATGAGCAGTTCTTC,CSPMGDNEQFF
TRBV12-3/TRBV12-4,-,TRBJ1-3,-,TGTGCCAGCAGCCTGATCAGGACCTCTGGAAACACCATATATTTT,CASSLIRTSGNTIYF
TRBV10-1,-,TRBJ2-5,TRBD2,TGCGCCAGCAGTGAAGAGCGGGGGGGCCAAGAGACCCAGTACTTC,CASSEERGGQETQYF
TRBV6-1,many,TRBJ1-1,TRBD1,TGTGCCAGCGGAAGTGGCCGAGGGACAGGGGCAAACACTGAAGCTTTCTTT,CASGSGRGTGANTEAFF
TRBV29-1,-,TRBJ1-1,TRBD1,TGCAGCGTTGGGAGGGGGCCAATGAACACTGAAGCTTTCTTT,CSVGRGPMNTEAFF
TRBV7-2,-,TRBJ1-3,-,TGTGCCAGCAGCTCGCGTGTGGGGGGCTCTGGAAACACCATATATTTT,CASSSRVGGSGNTIYF
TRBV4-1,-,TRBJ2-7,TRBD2,TGCGCCAGCAGCCAATCTAGCGGGGGGGCCTCCTACGAGCAGTACTTC,CASSQSSGGASYEQYF
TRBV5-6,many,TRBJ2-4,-,TGTGCCAGCAGCTACCCCCGGCTAGCCAAAAACATTCAGTACTTC,CASSYPRLAKNIQYF